This T cell receptor beta chain was documented in a study of blood T cell repertoires in COVID-19. As processed by the authors: From reference gene primer amplification, estimates of nucleated cell counts were derived. Only in-frame clones appear in the TCRdb table, and some are missing; sequencing was by immunoSEQ multiplex PCR. D and trimming come from the DNA, and the V and J calls and clone size come from that table. Counted here are roughly 430,000 clones, nearly 90% occurring once; the ten biggest clones make up 1.4%. Germline V CDR1 and CDR2: SGHAT, FQNNGV. V shed 1 base and J shed 3 bases, with 10 bases lying between them. This CDR3 contains 14 residues. A word on this clone: This sample includes further DNA sequences coding for the same CDR3.

The rearrangement links TRBV11-2 to TRBJ2-7; D unresolved. This receptor was identified in a woman aged 18-35 years who had been exposed to COVID-19. Sequenced material: PBMCs or T cells enriched from blood (not recorded which). The CDR3 reads CASSLGSGGYEQYF. The CDR3 coding sequence is TGTGCCAGCAGCTTAGGGTCCGGCGGCTACGAGCAGTACTTC.